This is a list of T cell receptor beta chains from one sample in a study of cytomegalovirus exposure and HLA in healthy donors. TCRdb's table, derived via immunoSEQ multiplex PCR, lists solely in-frame clones and lacks some. The sample carries about 74,000 clones, approximately 95% recorded once. Sequencing was performed on PBMCs. The receptors stem from a man between 18 and 29 years old in good health and CMV-seropositive. Both conserved end residues are part of each CDR3. Fields, in order: CDR3 protein, CDR3 DNA, J gene, V gene, clone size, D gene. D genes are given only for firm matches. Only part of the rows carry a size: once, few, many, or a class if the clone is expanded.

CDR3: CASRPTTPLEETQYF
DNA: TGTGCCAGCAGACCTACGACTCCATTGGAAGAGACCCAGTACTTC
J: TRBJ2-5
V: TRBV6-5
size: -
D: -

CDR3: CASSLRASRSYNEQFF
DNA: TGTGCCAGCAGCTTGAGGGCATCTCGCTCCTACAATGAGCAGTTCTTC
J: TRBJ2-1
V: TRBV13
size: -
D: -

CDR3: CASREGGQETQYF
DNA: TGTGCCAGCAGGGAGGGGGGGCAAGAGACCCAGTACTTC
J: TRBJ2-5
V: TRBV6-5
size: -
D: -

CDR3: CASSRTSDKYNEQFF
DNA: TGTGCCAGCAGCCGGACTAGCGATAAATACAATGAGCAGTTCTTC
J: TRBJ2-1
V: TRBV9
size: -
D: TRBD2

CDR3: CASSPGTSATDTQYF
DNA: TGTGCCAGCTCACCAGGGACTAGCGCCACAGATACGCAGTATTTT
J: TRBJ2-3
V: TRBV18
size: -
D: TRBD2

CDR3: CASSTGLREKLFF
DNA: TGTGCCAGTAGTACAGGCCTACGCGAAAAACTGTTTTTT
J: TRBJ1-4
V: TRBV19
size: once
D: -

CDR3: CASSFWGGEAFF
DNA: TGTGCCAGCAGCTTTTGGGGGGGTGAAGCTTTCTTT
J: TRBJ1-1
V: TRBV5-5
size: -
D: -

CDR3: CASTRTDSYEQYF
DNA: TGTGCCAGCACAAGGACAGATTCCTACGAGCAGTACTTC
J: TRBJ2-7
V: TRBV7-9
size: -
D: -

CDR3: CASSLAGGRNIQYF
DNA: TGTGCCAGCAGCCTGGCGGGAGGTAGAAACATTCAGTACTTC
J: TRBJ2-4
V: TRBV5-4
size: -
D: TRBD2

CDR3: CASSEGEGGFDEQFF
DNA: TGTGCCAGCAGTGAAGGGGAGGGAGGTTTTGATGAGCAGTTCTTC
J: TRBJ2-1
V: TRBV6-1
size: -
D: TRBD2

CDR3: CASSETIWQGASVLTF
DNA: TGTGCCAGCAGTGAAACTATTTGGCAGGGGGCGAGCGTCCTGACTTTC
J: TRBJ2-6
V: TRBV6-1
size: -
D: TRBD1

CDR3: CASGGVEQYF
DNA: TGTGCCAGCGGCGGAGTTGAGCAGTACTTC
J: TRBJ2-7
V: TRBV28
size: -
D: -

CDR3: CASSQFLRIRTGQDYGYTF
DNA: TGCGCCAGCAGTCAATTCCTCCGTATAAGGACAGGGCAGGACTATGGCTACACCTTC
J: TRBJ1-2
V: TRBV23-1
size: -
D: TRBD1

CDR3: CASSLLDRGAYEQYF
DNA: TGTGCCAGCTCACTCCTAGACAGGGGTGCGTACGAGCAGTACTTC
J: TRBJ2-7
V: TRBV18
size: -
D: TRBD1

CDR3: CASSFKAGGRETQYF
DNA: TGTGCCAGCAGCTTTAAGGCGGGAGGACGGGAGACCCAGTACTTC
J: TRBJ2-5
V: TRBV5-4
size: -
D: TRBD2

CDR3: CASSSGGPYQETQYF
DNA: TGTGCCAGCAGTTCCGGCGGGCCGTACCAAGAGACCCAGTACTTC
J: TRBJ2-5
V: TRBV6-6
size: -
D: -

CDR3: CASSQGGLAGHNEQFF
DNA: TGCGCCAGCAGCCAGGGTGGACTAGCGGGTCACAATGAGCAGTTCTTC
J: TRBJ2-1
V: TRBV4-1
size: -
D: TRBD2

CDR3: CASSLVGTSGQETQYF
DNA: TGTGCCAGCAGCTTAGTTGGGACTAGCGGTCAAGAGACCCAGTACTTC
J: TRBJ2-5
V: TRBV11-3
size: -
D: TRBD2

CDR3: CASSPRRSDTQYF
DNA: TGTGCCAGCAGCCCCCGCCGGTCGGATACGCAGTATTTT
J: TRBJ2-3
V: TRBV13
size: -
D: -

CDR3: CASSPGLAEDTQYF
DNA: TGTGCCAGCAGCCCCGGACTAGCCGAAGATACGCAGTATTTT
J: TRBJ2-3
V: TRBV7-3
size: -
D: TRBD2

CDR3: CASTGQGIQETQYF
DNA: TGTGCCAGCACCGGACAGGGAATCCAAGAGACCCAGTACTTC
J: TRBJ2-5
V: TRBV6-6
size: -
D: TRBD1

CDR3: CARSGLRDTQYF
DNA: TGCGCCAGGTCGGGGTTACGCGATACGCAGTATTTT
J: TRBJ2-3
V: TRBV23-1
size: -
D: -

CDR3: CAISPRGETEAFF
DNA: TGTGCCATCAGCCCGCGGGGGGAGACTGAAGCTTTCTTT
J: TRBJ1-1
V: TRBV10-3
size: -
D: -

CDR3: CASTPSTGTLFQETQYF
DNA: TGTGCCAGCACCCCCTCTACCGGGACACTCTTCCAAGAGACCCAGTACTTC
J: TRBJ2-5
V: TRBV28
size: -
D: -

CDR3: CASSPGQGNAGELFF
DNA: TGTGCCAGCAGCCCGGGACAGGGGAACGCCGGGGAGCTGTTTTTT
J: TRBJ2-2
V: TRBV9
size: -
D: TRBD1

CDR3: CASSQSPGVTTEAFF
DNA: TGTGCCAGCAGTCAGTCCCCAGGGGTCACCACTGAAGCTTTCTTT
J: TRBJ1-1
V: TRBV28
size: -
D: -

CDR3: CASSLGRGYEQYF
DNA: TGTGCCAGCAGTTTAGGCAGGGGGTACGAGCAGTACTTC
J: TRBJ2-7
V: TRBV27
size: -
D: TRBD1

CDR3: CASSPSRGTGSEQYF
DNA: TGTGCCAGCAGCCCCTCCCGGGGGACAGGGTCCGAGCAGTACTTC
J: TRBJ2-7
V: TRBV9
size: few
D: TRBD1

CDR3: CASSLGLQGGQETQYF
DNA: TGCGCCAGCAGCTTGGGGCTACAGGGGGGGCAAGAGACCCAGTACTTC
J: TRBJ2-5
V: TRBV5-1
size: -
D: -

CDR3: CASSGTGVRPQHF
DNA: TGTGCCAGCAGTGGGACAGGGGTTAGGCCCCAGCATTTT
J: TRBJ1-5
V: TRBV6-1
size: few
D: TRBD1

CDR3: CASSSRRDTGELFF
DNA: TGTGCCAGCAGCTCCCGCAGGGACACCGGGGAGCTGTTTTTT
J: TRBJ2-2
V: TRBV7-6
size: -
D: -

CDR3: CASSLDPGNSYEQYF
DNA: TGCGCCAGCAGCTTGGATCCCGGGAACTCCTACGAGCAGTACTTC
J: TRBJ2-7
V: TRBV5-1
size: -
D: -

CDR3: CASSPTGPGELFF
DNA: TGTGCCAGCAGTCCCACAGGCCCCGGGGAGCTGTTTTTT
J: TRBJ2-2
V: TRBV6-5
size: -
D: -

CDR3: CASSEALDRRSEQYF
DNA: TGTGCCAGCAGTGAAGCCTTAGACAGGAGGAGCGAGCAGTACTTC
J: TRBJ2-7
V: TRBV6-1
size: -
D: -

CDR3: CASSESGFGELFF
DNA: TGTGCCAGCAGTGAATCCGGGTTCGGGGAGCTGTTTTTT
J: TRBJ2-2
V: TRBV2
size: -
D: -

CDR3: CASSRQNTGTSAIYYNEQFF
DNA: TGTGCCAGCAGCAGACAGAATACCGGGACTAGCGCAATATACTACAATGAGCAGTTCTTC
J: TRBJ2-1
V: TRBV9
size: -
D: TRBD2

CDR3: CASSDQGPSNEKLFF
DNA: TGTGCCAGCAGTGACCAGGGGCCGAGTAATGAAAAACTGTTTTTT
J: TRBJ1-4
V: TRBV2
size: -
D: -

CDR3: CASSSQGVDTGELFF
DNA: TGCGCCAGCAGCTCCCAGGGGGTGGACACCGGGGAGCTGTTTTTT
J: TRBJ2-2
V: TRBV5-1
size: -
D: TRBD1

CDR3: CAWSLTGGQETQYF
DNA: TGTGCCTGGAGTTTAACAGGGGGCCAAGAGACCCAGTACTTC
J: TRBJ2-5
V: TRBV30
size: -
D: TRBD1

CDR3: CASSPWVAGVGDTQYF
DNA: TGTGCCAGCAGCCCTTGGGTAGCGGGAGTGGGAGATACGCAGTATTTT
J: TRBJ2-3
V: TRBV9
size: -
D: TRBD2

CDR3: CASSLPPLNEQFF
DNA: TGTGCCAGTAGTCTGCCCCCACTCAATGAGCAGTTCTTC
J: TRBJ2-1
V: TRBV19
size: -
D: -

CDR3: CATDQPKRGQETQYF
DNA: TGCGCCACAGATCAACCCAAGAGGGGGCAAGAGACCCAGTACTTC
J: TRBJ2-5
V: TRBV10-1
size: once
D: -

CDR3: CAISELGTSGRAHTDTQYF
DNA: TGTGCCATCAGTGAGCTAGGGACTAGCGGGAGGGCTCACACAGATACGCAGTATTTT
J: TRBJ2-3
V: TRBV10-3
size: -
D: TRBD2

CDR3: CAWNKPDGGNQPQHF
DNA: TGTGCCTGGAACAAACCCGACGGGGGGAACCAGCCCCAGCATTTT
J: TRBJ1-5
V: TRBV30
size: -
D: -

CDR3: CASSLGQVLAKNIQYF
DNA: TGTGCCAGCAGCTTAGGGCAGGTCTTAGCCAAAAACATTCAGTACTTC
J: TRBJ2-4
V: TRBV13
size: -
D: -

CDR3: CATHGGGRAGDEQFF
DNA: TGTGCCACCCATGGAGGCGGGAGGGCCGGTGATGAGCAGTTCTTC
J: TRBJ2-1
V: TRBV13
size: -
D: TRBD2

CDR3: CASSLEGTPGNEQFF
DNA: TGCGCCAGCAGCTTGGAGGGGACACCGGGGAATGAGCAGTTCTTC
J: TRBJ2-1
V: TRBV5-1
size: -
D: -